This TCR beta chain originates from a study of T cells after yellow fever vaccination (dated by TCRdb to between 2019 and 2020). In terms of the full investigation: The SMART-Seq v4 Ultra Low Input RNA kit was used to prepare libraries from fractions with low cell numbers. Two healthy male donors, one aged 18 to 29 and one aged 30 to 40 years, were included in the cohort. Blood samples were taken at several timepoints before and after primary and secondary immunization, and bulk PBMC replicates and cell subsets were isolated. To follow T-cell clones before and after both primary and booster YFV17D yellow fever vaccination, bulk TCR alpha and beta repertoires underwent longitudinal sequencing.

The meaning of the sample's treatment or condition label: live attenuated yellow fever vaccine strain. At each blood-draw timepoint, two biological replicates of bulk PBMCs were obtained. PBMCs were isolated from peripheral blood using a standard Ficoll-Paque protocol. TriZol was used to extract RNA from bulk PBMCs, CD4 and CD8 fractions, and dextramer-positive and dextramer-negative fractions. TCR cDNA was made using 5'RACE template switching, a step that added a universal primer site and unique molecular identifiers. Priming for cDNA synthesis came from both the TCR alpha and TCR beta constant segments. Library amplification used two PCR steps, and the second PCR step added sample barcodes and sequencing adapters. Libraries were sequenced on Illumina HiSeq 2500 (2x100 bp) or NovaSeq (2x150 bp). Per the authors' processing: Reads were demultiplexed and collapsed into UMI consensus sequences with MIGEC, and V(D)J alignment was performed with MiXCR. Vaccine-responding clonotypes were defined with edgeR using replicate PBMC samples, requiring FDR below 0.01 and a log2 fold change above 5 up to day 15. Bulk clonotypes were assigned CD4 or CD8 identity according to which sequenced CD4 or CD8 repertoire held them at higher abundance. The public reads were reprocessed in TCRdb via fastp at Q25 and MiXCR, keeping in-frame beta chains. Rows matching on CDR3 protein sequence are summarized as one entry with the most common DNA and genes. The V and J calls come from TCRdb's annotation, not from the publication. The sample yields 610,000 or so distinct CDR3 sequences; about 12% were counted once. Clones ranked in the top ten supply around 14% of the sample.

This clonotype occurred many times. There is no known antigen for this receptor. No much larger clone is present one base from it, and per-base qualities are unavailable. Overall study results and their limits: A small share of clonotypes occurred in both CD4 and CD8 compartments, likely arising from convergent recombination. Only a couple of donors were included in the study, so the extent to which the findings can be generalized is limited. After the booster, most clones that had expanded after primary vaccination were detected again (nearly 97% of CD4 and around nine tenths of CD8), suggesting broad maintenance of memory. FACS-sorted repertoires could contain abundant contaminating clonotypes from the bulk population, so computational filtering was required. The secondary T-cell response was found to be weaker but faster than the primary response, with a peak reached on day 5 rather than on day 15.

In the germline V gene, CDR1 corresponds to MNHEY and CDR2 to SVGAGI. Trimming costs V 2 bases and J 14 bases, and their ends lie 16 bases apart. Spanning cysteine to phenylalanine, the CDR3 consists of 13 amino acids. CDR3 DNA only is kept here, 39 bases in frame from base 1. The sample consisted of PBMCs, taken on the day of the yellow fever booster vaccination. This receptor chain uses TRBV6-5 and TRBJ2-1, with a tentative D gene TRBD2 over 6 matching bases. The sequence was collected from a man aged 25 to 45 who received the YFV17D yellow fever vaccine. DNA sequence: TGTGCCAGCAGTTACCCCCAGTCGGGGGATGAGTTCTTC. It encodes CASSYPQSGDEFF.